This T cell receptor (beta chain) appears in the sequencing data of a study of cytomegalovirus exposure and HLA in healthy donors listed by TCRdb under 2017. About the investigation overall: An earlier analysis of approximately 600 of the donors reported approximately 270 Gb of sequence data and 117 million unique TCR beta sequences from 150 million to 200 million T cells. Roughly 300 gigabases of sequencing data and some 85 million unique TCR sequences were included in an early release covering 550 to 650 HLA-typed donors. The genetic ancestry cluster associated with self-reported Caucasian donors included approximately 85% of the 300 to 400 genotyped donors. The study aimed to test whether cataloging public T cell receptors could reveal signatures of past pathogen exposure. The T cell repertoires of roughly 660 subjects were profiled by immunosequencing and related to cytomegalovirus serostatus. In addition to the first cohort of 500 to 850 subjects, a separate validation cohort of over 90 different subjects was used. High-throughput TCR immunosequencing, statistical association of individual TCRs with disease status, and machine learning were combined to predict cytomegalovirus infection status. A later analysis re-examined previously published TCR beta repertoires from about 670 donors and added high-resolution HLA genotyping to investigate patterns of TCR occurrence. Rather than drawing on any new phenotypic data, the later analysis identified candidate immune exposures from TCR beta sequences and the way those sequences occurred across donors. In an earlier analysis of 500 to 650 of the donors, high-throughput TCR beta sequencing was used to judge whether each TCR beta V gene segment behaved as functional or pseudogenic. Donor age, sex, ethnicity and CMV serostatus were compiled alongside the repertoire data. In a later genetic analysis, genome-wide SNP genotypes for about 65% of the roughly 700 donors were used, and that subset was treated as a discovery cohort. Every repertoire in the discovery cohort had been generated on one and the same sequencing platform. HLA typing covered class I and class II loci at four-digit resolution. The number of donors typed differed by locus, with 629-630 for A, B, C, DRB1 and DQB1, roughly 520 for DQA1, 600 to 610 for DPA1, and approximately 470 for DPB1. A handful of DR-DQ haplotypes were handled as single units for association and clustering because linkage in the cohort was strong. Among around 400 genotyped donors of the cohort, an average of around 220,000 unique TCR beta nucleotide sequences was sequenced per donor, of which about 19% were non-productive.

As regards this clone: The antigen this receptor binds is unknown.

The cohort was made up of under 800 healthy bone marrow donors. At the time of sampling, all cohort members were nominally healthy, though unrecorded immune exposures were likely present. The donor tested CMV seronegative and was one of the 352 seronegative cohort members. Each donor provided a peripheral blood sample, and peripheral blood mononuclear cells were used for TCR beta sequencing. The Qiagen DNeasy Blood Extraction Kit was used to extract genomic DNA from the blood cell samples. Trimming at the junction amounts to 0 bases on V and 3 bases on J, and the germline ends lie 16 bases apart. Including cysteine and phenylalanine, the CDR3 has 16 amino acids. Only the CDR3 DNA stays, 48 bases, in frame from base 1. The germline V gene gives CDR1 as SGDLS and CDR2 as YYNGEE. Receptor amplification or capture employed the immunoSEQ multiplex PCR assay. For the multiplex PCR, a mixture combining 60 forward primers for TCR Vbeta segments and 13 reverse primers for TCR Jbeta segments was used. A multiplex PCR assay on genomic DNA amplified the CDR3 region of rearranged TCR beta genes. Amplified TCR beta libraries were sequenced as 87-base-pair reads on the Illumina HiSeq System. Regarding the original processing steps: In a later analysis, some 80 million unique TCR beta chains were counted across the roughly 610 repertoires, and some 10 million of these chains were shared by at least two donors. Raw reads were error-corrected and collapsed into unique sequences with a nearest-neighbor algorithm that merged closely related sequences to remove PCR and sequencing errors. Alignment of CDR3 sequences to IMGT reference sequences was used to assign V, D and J gene segments. For a sequence to be retained, a match of at least six nucleotides was required to both a V gene segment and a J gene segment. A rearrangement was called productive if the CDR3 had no stop codons and remained in frame with V and J, and every other rearrangement was called non-productive. CDR3 was defined by IMGT convention, running from the second conserved V-encoded cysteine to the conserved J-encoded phenylalanine. In an earlier analysis of 587 of the donors, sequences lacking an unambiguous match to a single V gene segment were excluded. In an earlier analysis of a few hundred of the donors, V segments were called functional above 56.7% productive rearrangements and were called segregating when the between-donor standard deviation exceeded 5%. A statistical classification framework was built for diagnosing cytomegalovirus status from the catalog of TCR beta chain sequences. In a later analysis, V and J genes were assigned by comparing TCR nucleotide sequences against IMGT/GENE-DB human TR gene sequences. The TCRdist pipeline was used in a later analysis to assign CDR3 sequences and most-parsimonious VDJ recombination scenarios. In a later analysis, each TCR beta chain was defined by its CDR3 amino acid sequence together with its V-gene family, and reads without a unique V-gene family were excluded. A later analysis removed several hundred highly shared, low-generation-probability nucleotide sequences to deal with suspected cross-contamination and a sequencing artifact. In a later analysis, a clonal expansion index for each public chain was calculated from normalized within-repertoire ranks of inferred template counts. A later analysis computed generation probabilities with a VDJ recombination model fitted to out-of-frame rearrangements, and checked the results against IGoR. A later analysis scored TCR-TCR, TCR-HLA and TCR-CMV co-occurrence with hypergeometric tests, applying a repertoire-size bias correction to TCR pairs. In a later analysis, false discovery rates were estimated by permuting HLA or CMV assignments 20 times. A later analysis grouped co-occurring TCRs with DBSCAN, adding TCRdist sequence similarity when clustering within HLA-allele-positive subsets. Repertoires with fewer than 30,000 or more than 120,000 public chains, plus five repertoires with anomalous nucleotide sharing, were excluded from co-occurrence clustering. TCRdb holds this immuneACCESS table with in-frame rearrangements only. Some clones are missing; in checked studies, unresolved V genes explain under half, and the rest has no known cause. The DNA was the basis for D and trimming; V, J and clone size are from that table. The sample's records list 50,000 to 70,000 clones. Approximately 4% of the sample is held by the ten biggest clonotypes.

Study-level results and caveats: While some public TCRs were present in many individuals, most TCR sequences turned up only very rarely across donors. At a false discovery rate of 0.05, a later analysis linked around 17,000 TCR beta sequences to specific HLA alleles. According to a later analysis, TCR association rates differed among HLA loci, with DRB1 alleles showing the most associated TCRs and HLA-C alleles showing the fewest. CMV serostatus was the only immune exposure information available for the cohort. Because some donors lacked HLA typing at each locus, the association tests relied only on the typed subset. Because counts were too low, 15 or so rarely observed V segments, including chromosome 9 orphons, were excluded from the earlier analysis of 587 of the donors. According to the authors, the approach could potentially be generalized to other disease states and immunological phenotypes. Broadly in line with IMGT annotations, most TCR beta V segments showed up in productive rearrangements about 87% or about 30% of the time in an earlier analysis of roughly 590 of the donors. Assigning TCR associations to individual alleles was difficult when HLA alleles, especially DR and DQ, strongly co-occurred. Linkage disequilibrium might explain the correlated functional status among segregating V segments, but an unknown experimental factor could not be excluded. In a later genetic analysis, a missense DCLRE1C variant was associated with V-gene and J-gene trimming of TCR beta chains, and the association was replicated in an independent cohort. Only TCR beta chains were sequenced in this cohort, and the absence of alpha or paired-chain data limited detectable features. According to a later analysis, parvovirus B19, influenza, CMV and Epstein-Barr virus appeared linked to several top co-occurrence clusters. Some IMGT-functional V segments, including TRBV6-2 and TRBV6-3, could not be distinguished by the 87-base-pair reads and were therefore excluded. In both the original and validation cohorts, the classifier was reported to diagnose cytomegalovirus status with high specificity and sensitivity. The study gave a list of about 170 TCR beta chains associated with cytomegalovirus. A later genetic analysis reported fewer N-insertions in productive TCRs among donors in an Asian-associated ancestry cluster than the roughly 620-donor mean. A later analysis found that HLA-associated TCR beta chains were more clonally expanded and had lower generation probabilities than equally common non-associated chains. Most CMV-associated TCR beta chains appeared to be HLA-restricted in a later analysis, and the HLA associations seemed to be driven largely by CMV exposure. A further reported finding was that TCR beta sequences accurately predicted the HLA-A and HLA-B alleles for most subjects in the first cohort. A group of highly shared sequence variants was considered likely to be a technical artifact of the sequencing pipeline. In vitro tests confirmed that a few of the cytomegalovirus-associated TCR beta chains recognize cytomegalovirus antigens. Roughly uniform sequencing depth across donors was assumed in presence/absence analyses, although this assumption may not hold.

The sequenced material came from PBMCs. The origin of this receptor is a young woman in good health and CMV-seronegative. The sequence links TRBV9 to TRBJ2-7; a tentative D call is TRBD2 (7 bases match). The CDR3 region reads CASSVEGGGMGYEQYF. The sequenced DNA is TGTGCCAGCAGCGTAGAGGGGGGAGGGATGGGCTACGAGCAGTACTTC.